A selection of T cell receptor beta chains follows, all from one sample in a study of blood T cell repertoires in COVID-19. Some clones are missing from TCRdb's copy, which holds only in-frame ones; the method was immunoSEQ multiplex PCR. The repertoire consists of 68,000 or so clones, with about 88% occurring once and the leading ten covering approximately 7.4%. The sequenced material came from peripheral blood. The source of these receptors is a man aged 50-59 years with active COVID-19. CDR3s include the opening cysteine and the closing phenylalanine or tryptophan. Fields, in order: D gene, J gene, clone size, V gene, CDR3 DNA, CDR3 protein. D genes are given only for firm matches. Clone size appears in some rows only: once, few, many, or a class for an expanded clone.

- | TRBJ1-1 | - | TRBV6-1 | TGTGCCAGCAGTGAAGAAGGAGCCACAGGGTACACTGAAGCTTTCTTT | CASSEEGATGYTEAFF
TRBD2 | TRBJ2-1 | - | TRBV5-6 | TGTGCCAGCAGCTTCGGCGGACTAGCGGGGGGGTACAATGAGCAGTTCTTC | CASSFGGLAGGYNEQFF
- | TRBJ2-7 | few | TRBV5-1 | TGCGCCAGCAGCTTGGGACAGTTCTCCTACGAGCAGTACTTC | CASSLGQFSYEQYF
- | TRBJ1-2 | - | TRBV14 | TGTGCCAGCAGCCAGGACAGTGTTTCTAACTATGGCTACACCTTC | CASSQDSVSNYGYTF
TRBD2 | TRBJ2-1 | - | TRBV29-1 | TGCAGCGTTGTGTCCCTAGCGGAATACAATGAGCAGTTCTTC | CSVVSLAEYNEQFF
TRBD2 | TRBJ2-5 | - | TRBV7-2 | TGTGCCAGCAGCTTTTCCGCGGGGGACCATTTGTACTTC | CASSFSAGDHLYF
- | TRBJ2-1 | - | TRBV30 | TGTGCCTGGAGCCGGACGGGGATGGGTGAGCAGTTCTTC | CAWSRTGMGEQFF
- | TRBJ1-1 | - | TRBV4-3 | TGCGCCAGCAGCCAAGATTTGGGGGGGACTGAAGCTTTCTTT | CASSQDLGGTEAFF
TRBD1 | TRBJ1-2 | - | TRBV2 | TGTGCCAGCAGGCCCGGACAGGGGACCTATGGCTACACCTTC | CASRPGQGTYGYTF
- | TRBJ2-4 | - | TRBV4-1 | TGCGCCAGCAGCCAAGGGACATCATCCAAAAACATTCAGTACTTC | CASSQGTSSKNIQYF
- | TRBJ2-3 | - | TRBV7-9 | TGTGCCAGCAGCAGGACAGTCTCTTCACTCTCCACAGATACGCAGTATTTT | CASSRTVSSLSTDTQYF
- | TRBJ1-3 | - | TRBV12-5 | TGTGCTAGTGCGGGAGGTGGAAACACCATATATTTT | CASAGGGNTIYF
- | TRBJ1-2 | once | TRBV12-5 | TGTGCTATTCCCCTCACAGGGTTAAAGTATGGCTACACCTTC | CAIPLTGLKYGYTF
TRBD1 | TRBJ1-1 | - | TRBV2 | TGTGCCAGCAGTCCCAGGGACAGGGCGAACACTGAAGCTTTCTTT | CASSPRDRANTEAFF